The 17 T cell receptor beta chains in this list originate from one sample, sequenced in a study. TCRdb re-derived calls from the RT-PCR reads in MiXCR, one entry per CDR3 protein. The sample contains about 680,000 distinct CDR3 sequences, approximately 15% of which appear only once. The sample comprised memory CD4+ T cells from blood. Receptors were obtained from a female donor in good health, serving as a healthy control.

The sample holds a few counts of this clonotype. V and J are TRBV4-2 and TRBJ1-2; TRBD1 might be the D (6 bases). CDR3 length: 15 residues. Germline CDR1 reads LGHNA; CDR2 reads YNFKEQ. Deletions cut 2 bases from V and 4 bases from J, with 14 bases between. CDR3 sequence: CASSQSTGGGYGYTF. The CDR3 DNA reads TGTGCCAGCAGCCAAAGCACAGGAGGGGGCTATGGCTACACCTTC.

The rearrangement uses TRBV19 and TRBJ1-5, with a weak D call TRBD1 (6 bases). Germline V gene data show CDR1 as LNHDA and CDR2 as SQIVND (reference sequence). Trimming took off 3 bases at V and 0 bases at J, with 9 bases between the two ends. CDR3 length equals 15 residues. CDR3 in DNA: TGTGCCAGTAGTATTAACAGGGATAGCAATCAGCCCCAGCATTTT. It translates to CASSINRDSNQPQHF.

This clonotype occurred a few times. The rearrangement uses TRBV6-6 and TRBJ1-2; D is undetermined. Per germline, CDR1 MNHNY and CDR2 SVGAGI (reference sequence). This CDR3 region has 12 residues. Trimming removed 2 bases at V and 8 bases at J, with 9 bases between. The CDR3 protein is CASSYTLDGYTF. DNA of the CDR3: TGTGCCAGCAGTTACACCCTTGACGGCTACACCTTC.

This clonotype came up many times. This chain connects TRBV20-1 to TRBJ2-7; tentative D call: TRBD2 (6 bases). In germline, CDR1 is DFQATT, CDR2 SNEGSKA (reference sequence). V lost 4 bases and J lost 5, with 18 bases in between. The CDR3 totals 14 residues. This CDR3 is CSATARGREDEQYF. The DNA of the CDR3 is TGCAGTGCTACCGCTAGGGGCAGGGAGGACGAGCAGTACTTC.

The gene calls are TRBV2 and TRBJ1-1; D not resolved. Germline CDR1 reads SNHLY; CDR2 reads FYNNEI. There are 11 residues in the CDR3. Between the trimmed V and J ends, which lost 4 bases and 5 bases, there was a span of 5 bases. The CDR3 here is CASSVRTEAFF. CDR3 nucleotide sequence: TGTGCCAGCAGTGTAAGGACTGAAGCTTTCTTT.

This chain uses TRBV20-1 with TRBJ2-7, with unresolved D. The CDR3 extends over 14 amino acids. Germline loops: CDR1 DFQATT, CDR2 SNEGSKA (reference sequence). The germline V and J ends were trimmed by 5 bases and 2 bases, with 16 bases remaining between them. In nucleotides, the CDR3 is TGCAGTGCTCTCAGGTTTCCCCAGACCTACGAGCAGTACTTC. This translates into CSALRFPQTYEQYF.

The chain links TRBV20-1 to TRBJ1-1; D may be TRBD1 (6 bases). V was clipped by 5 bases and J by 2 bases, with 21 bases between them. Per germline, CDR1 DFQATT and CDR2 SNEGSKA (reference sequence). This CDR3 spans 16 amino acids. The CDR3 bases are TGCAGTGCTGTCCCCCTTTCCTCGACAGGTAACACTGAAGCTTTCTTT. It yields the protein CSAVPLSSTGNTEAFF.

The chain carries TRBV9 and TRBJ2-7; D gene uncertain. This CDR3 contains 15 residues. The germline CDR1 and CDR2 sequences are SGDLS and YYNGEE. The ends were cut back, 0 bases at V and 0 bases at J, with 10 bases in the middle. The CDR3 spells CASSVGPLSSYEQYF. The CDR3 DNA reads TGTGCCAGCAGCGTAGGCCCACTGAGCTCCTACGAGCAGTACTTC.

The chain combines TRBV2 with TRBJ2-3; TRBD1 matches 9 bases. V shed 7 bases, J shed 4 bases, and the junction held 6 bases outside the gene matches. CDR1 and CDR2 (germline): SNHLY, FYNNEI. The CDR3 runs 14 residues. The CDR3 coding sequence is TGTGCCAGCATCAGGGACAGGGACGCAGATACGCAGTATTTT. Its translation: CASIRDRDADTQYF.

The genes are TRBV7-2 and TRBJ2-7; possible D gene TRBD2, 6 bases. CDR3 size: 13 residues. Germline V gene lookup returns CDR1 SGHTA and CDR2 FQGNSA. V was trimmed by 8 bases and J by 6 bases, leaving 17 bases between them. The CDR3 loop reads CASLPGGGVEQYF. CDR3 sequence (DNA): TGTGCCAGCCTCCCCGGGGGAGGAGTCGAGCAGTACTTC.

This clonotype occurred many times. The V call is TRBV20-1, the J call TRBJ2-7; D call uncertain. Trimming shortened V by 0 bases and J by 3 bases, and 9 bases separated the two germline ends. CDR1 and CDR2 from the germline V gene are DFQATT and SNEGSKA (reference sequence). The CDR3 has 13 amino acids. CDR3 sequence: CSAREPGYYEQYF. The CDR3 nucleotides are TGCAGTGCTAGAGAGCCCGGATACTACGAGCAGTACTTC.

The chain is built from TRBV27 and TRBJ2-1; TRBD2 aligns across 16 bases. Trimming removed 3 bases from V and 1 base from J; junction bases left unmatched: 6. The CDR3 length is 19 residues. Germline CDR1 MNHEY, CDR2 SMNVEV (reference sequence). Here the CDR3 reads CASSLPGLAGGGSYNEQFF. The CDR3 DNA is TGTGCCAGCAGTTTGCCGGGACTAGCGGGAGGGGGATCCTACAATGAGCAGTTCTTC.

This clonotype showed up many times. V gene TRBV7-2 combines with J gene TRBJ2-5; 9 bases fit TRBD2. The germline CDR1 and CDR2 sequences are SGHTA and FQGNSA. CDR3 length equals 17 residues. Trimming removed 5 bases from V and 4 bases from J; junction bases left unmatched: 14. CDR3 in amino acids: CASSALAVAGVVETQYF. In DNA, the CDR3 is TGTGCCAGCAGCGCCCTGGCGGTAGCGGGAGTTGTAGAGACCCAGTACTTC.

This chain links TRBV7-2 with TRBJ2-7, with TRBD2 matching 8 bases. This CDR3 contains 14 residues. Germline CDR1 and CDR2: SGHTA and FQGNSA. The V segment lost 7 bases and the J segment 6 bases; nucleotides outside the gene matches: 11. CDR3 region: CASNQQTSEFEQYF. The CDR3 DNA is TGTGCCAGCAACCAGCAGACTAGCGAGTTCGAGCAGTACTTC.

The V gene is TRBV5-1, the J gene TRBJ2-1; 9 nucleotides agree with TRBD2. This CDR3 spans 14 amino acids. Germline V lookup: CDR1 SGHRS, CDR2 YFSETQ. Germline trimming cut 4 bases from V and 9 bases from J; bases unmatched to any gene: 8. The CDR3 here is CASSMGLASREQFF. CDR3 coding DNA: TGCGCCAGCAGCATGGGACTAGCTTCCCGTGAGCAGTTCTTC.

This clonotype has a handful of counts. The chain links TRBV6-2 or TRBV6-3 to TRBJ1-4; D is unclear. This CDR3 contains 16 residues. Between the trimmed V and J ends, which lost 0 bases and 0 bases, there was a span of 8 bases. The V gene's germline CDR1 is MNHEY and CDR2 SVGEGT. The CDR3 DNA is TGTGCCAGCAGTTACTCGACCAGTGCAACTAATGAAAAACTGTTTTTT. This codes for CASSYSTSATNEKLFF.

This clonotype was seen a single time. The chain couples TRBV5-6 to TRBJ2-3, with 7 positions matching TRBD2. Germline V gene sequence: CDR1 SGHDT, CDR2 YYEEEE. Germline trimming cut 1 base from V and 0 bases from J; bases unmatched to any gene: 5. This CDR3 has 16 residues. This CDR3 is CASSLFGRESTDTQYF. CDR3 sequence (DNA): TGTGCCAGCAGCTTGTTCGGGCGGGAGAGCACAGATACGCAGTATTTT.